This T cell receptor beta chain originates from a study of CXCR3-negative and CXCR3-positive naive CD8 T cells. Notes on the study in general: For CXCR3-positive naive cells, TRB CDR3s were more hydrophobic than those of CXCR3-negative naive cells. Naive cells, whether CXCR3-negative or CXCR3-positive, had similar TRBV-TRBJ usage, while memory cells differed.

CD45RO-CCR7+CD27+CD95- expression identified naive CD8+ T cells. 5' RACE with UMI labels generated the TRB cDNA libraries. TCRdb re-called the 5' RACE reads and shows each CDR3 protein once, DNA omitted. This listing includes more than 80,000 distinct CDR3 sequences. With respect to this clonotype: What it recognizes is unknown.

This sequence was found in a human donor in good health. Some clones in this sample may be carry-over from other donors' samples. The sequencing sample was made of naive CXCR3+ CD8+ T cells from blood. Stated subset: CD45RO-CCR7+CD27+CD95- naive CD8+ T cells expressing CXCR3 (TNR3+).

CDR3 sequence reads: CASSEFGSDRRWNEQFF. The chain couples TRBV25-1 to TRBJ2-1; TCRdb reports TRBD1, a call that lacks DNA to check it against. Germline V CDR1 and CDR2: MGHDK, SYGVNS. The CDR3 covers 17 residues.